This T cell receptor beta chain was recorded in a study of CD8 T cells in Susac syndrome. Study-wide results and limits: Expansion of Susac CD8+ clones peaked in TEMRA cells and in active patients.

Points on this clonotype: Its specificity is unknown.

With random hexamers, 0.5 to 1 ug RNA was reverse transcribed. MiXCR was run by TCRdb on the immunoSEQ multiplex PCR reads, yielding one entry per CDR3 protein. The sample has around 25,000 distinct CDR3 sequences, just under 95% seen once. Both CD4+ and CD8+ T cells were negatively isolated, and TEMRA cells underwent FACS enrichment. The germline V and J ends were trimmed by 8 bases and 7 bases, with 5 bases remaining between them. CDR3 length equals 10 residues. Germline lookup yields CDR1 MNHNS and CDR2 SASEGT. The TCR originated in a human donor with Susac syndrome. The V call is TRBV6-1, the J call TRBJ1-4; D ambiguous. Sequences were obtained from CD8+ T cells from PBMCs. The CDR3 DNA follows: TGTGCCAGCGAGGGTGAAAAACTGTTTTTT. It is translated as CASEGEKLFF.